This T cell receptor (beta chain) was sequenced in a study of T cell responses to AZD1222 COVID-19 vaccine. Notes on the study in general: Mapped onto spike, vaccine-associated CD4 TCRs spanned it and were dominant at 160-218 and 743-854. Only a handful of AZD1222 recipients, roughly 6 in all, had baseline seropositivity. Repertoires were sampled only after the peak T cell response. Reports say nearly half of spike-specific TCRs go after unmutated variant regions.

Comment on this clone: What it recognizes is unknown.

Method: immunoSEQ multiplex PCR; TCRdb's copy keeps in-frame clones and lacks some. The sample lists about 140,000 clones, 80% to 95% seen once, with around 2.3% in the top ten. The receptor's source is an adult in good health. The material sequenced was peripheral blood, taken on day 0 of AZD1222 vaccination.

In nucleotides, the CDR3 is TGTGCCAGCAGCTTAACGATGGACAGGGGTTACGAGCAGTACTTC. This encodes CASSLTMDRGYEQYF. The chain has TRBV7-9 and TRBJ2-7; TRBD1 matches at 9 bases. The CDR3 consists of 15 residues. Per germline, CDR1 SEHNR and CDR2 FQNEAQ (reference sequence). The V gene end was trimmed by 2 bases and the J gene end by 4 bases; junction bases not matched to a gene: 6.